Shown below are 17 T cell receptor beta chains from a single sample sequenced in a study of Ad26.COV2.S vaccination and SARS-CoV-2 variants. As to treatment: some 20 received Ad26.COV2.S at low or high dose, single or two shots; 5 received placebo; per-sample allocation not given. Sampling was performed 63 days after the first vaccine or placebo injection. Clones were sequenced by immunoSEQ multiplex PCR, and TCRdb holds only the in-frame ones, with some missing. In the table there are 300,000 to 350,000 clones, around 89% of which are singletons. The starting material was peripheral blood, obtained in a trial of Ad26.COV2.S vaccine versus placebo. Receptors were obtained from a person aged 18-60 years who received the Ad26.COV2.S COVID-19 vaccine or a placebo.

In nucleotides, the CDR3 is TGCAGCGCCGGCGAGACCCAGTACTTC. It specifies CSAGETQYF. The chain combines TRBV29-1 with TRBJ2-5; D gene ambiguous. The germline CDR1 and CDR2 sequences are SQVTM and ANQGSEA. V was shortened by 7 bases and J by 5 bases, with 5 bases between the two germline ends. There are 9 residues in the CDR3.

V is TRBV4-2 and J is TRBJ1-5; D is ambiguous. V shed 0 bases and J shed 7 bases, with 19 bases lying between them. CDR3 size: 17 residues. The germline gives CDR1 LGHNA, CDR2 YNFKEQ. CDR3 sequence (DNA): TGTGCCAGCAGCCAAGATCGAAGGCAGATTGTAAACCAGCCCCAGCATTTT. It specifies CASSQDRRQIVNQPQHF.

This CDR3 is CASSTRGRQETQYF. The CDR3 DNA follows: TGTGCCAGCTCAACCAGGGGTAGGCAAGAGACCCAGTACTTC. The rearrangement links TRBV18 to TRBJ2-5; a possible D gene is TRBD1 (6 bases). The CDR3 covers 14 residues. The germline V gene has CDR1 KGHSH and CDR2 LQKENI. Deletions cut 5 bases from V and 2 bases from J, with 12 bases between.

This clone was counted only a few times. V usage is TRBV20-1 and J usage is TRBJ2-7; D remains ambiguous. CDR3 length: 10 residues. Between the trimmed V and J ends, which lost 3 bases and 9 bases, there was a span of 9 bases. Germline CDR1 is DFQATT and CDR2 is SNEGSKA (reference sequence). The CDR3 DNA reads as TGCAGTGCTAGCCCTTCAGTGCAGTACTTC. Its translation is CSASPSVQYF.

J is TRBJ2-7 and V is TRBV5-1, with TRBD1 matching over 8 bases. Germline trimming cut 5 bases from V and 3 bases from J; bases unmatched to any gene: 4. The CDR3 extends over 13 amino acids. The germline V gene has CDR1 SGHRS and CDR2 YFSETQ. CDR3 sequence reads: CASRATGVYEQYF. The CDR3 bases are TGCGCCAGCAGAGCGACAGGGGTCTACGAGCAGTACTTC.

This clone is a singleton in its sample. The junction departs from germline at one end; a sequencing error may be responsible. V is TRBV7-7 and J is TRBJ2-6; no reliable D call. The germline gives CDR1 SSHAT, CDR2 FNYEAQ (reference sequence). CDR3 length: 15 amino acids. The CDR3 bases are TGTGCTAGCAGCCCACTATCTTCTGGGGCCAACGTCCTGACTTTC. This sequence encodes CASSPLSSGANVLTF.

The chain combines TRBV5-4 with TRBJ1-6; D gene uncertain. V was shortened by 0 bases and J by 7 bases, with 5 bases between the two germline ends. CDR1 SGHNT and CDR2 YYREEE come from the germline V gene (reference sequence). The CDR3 extends over 13 amino acids. CDR3 residues: CASSLGGNSPLHF. The CDR3 DNA reads TGTGCCAGCAGCTTGGGAGGGAATTCACCCCTCCACTTT.

The rearrangement uses TRBV3-1 (or the pseudogene TRBV3-2) and TRBJ2-1; 12 bases are shared with TRBD1. From germline, CDR1 is LGHDT and CDR2 YNNKEL (reference sequence). V gave up 1 base and J gave up 2 bases; unmatched junction bases: 0. The length of the CDR3 is 16 residues. CDR3 nucleotides: TGTGCCAGCAGCCAAGGGGACAGGGGGCCCTACAATGAGCAGTTCTTC. The encoded protein is CASSQGDRGPYNEQFF.

This chain joins TRBV7-2 and TRBJ1-5, with D tentatively TRBD1 (5 bases). This CDR3 spans 15 amino acids. Looked up from germline, CDR1 is SGHTA and CDR2 is FQGNSA. V shed 6 bases and J shed 4 bases, with 16 bases lying between them. The CDR3 here is CASSSDGASNQPQHF. The CDR3 bases are TGTGCCAGCAGTTCGGACGGGGCATCGAATCAGCCCCAGCATTTT.

This clone was detected only a few times. V gene TRBV30 combines with J gene TRBJ1-2; D might be TRBD1 (6 bases). With 0 bases removed from V and 3 bases from J, the gap between germline ends came to 11 bases. Germline loops: CDR1 GTSNPN, CDR2 SVGIG (reference sequence). The CDR3 has 14 amino acids. The CDR3 nucleotides read TGTGCCTGGAGTGTAGGGGCAGGGGACTATGGCTACACCTTC. It codes for CAWSVGAGDYGYTF.

The chain is built from TRBV6-5 and TRBJ2-3; 8 bases are a match to TRBD2. CDR3 length: 11 amino acids. V gave up 10 bases and J gave up 8 bases; unmatched junction bases: 5. Germline CDR1 and CDR2: MNHEY and SVGAGI. This CDR3 is CATGGAGTQYF. In DNA, the CDR3 is TGTGCCACCGGGGGGGCAGGTACGCAGTATTTT.

The chain links TRBV10-3 to TRBJ2-7; a weak D match, TRBD1 (6 bases). This CDR3 is 15 amino acids long. Germline CDR1 ENHRY, CDR2 SYGVKD. V was pared by 3 bases and J by 0 bases, with 12 bases between. The CDR3 here is CAISDRDTISYEQYF. CDR3 in DNA: TGTGCCATCAGTGACCGGGACACAATCTCCTACGAGCAGTACTTC.

The rearrangement uses TRBV29-1 and TRBJ2-1, with D possibly matching TRBD2 (5 bases). V was clipped by 7 bases and J by 0 bases, with 10 bases between them. Germline V gives CDR1 SQVTM, CDR2 ANQGSEA. The CDR3 loop spans 13 amino acids. The CDR3 coding sequence is TGCAGCGGCGGCCGGGACTCCTACAATGAGCAGTTCTTC. Translation: CSGGRDSYNEQFF.

J is TRBJ2-3 and V is TRBV11-1; D remains ambiguous. Germline CDR1 reads SGHAT; CDR2 reads FQDESV (reference sequence). This CDR3 has 13 residues. V lost 5 bases and J 3 bases, leaving 9 bases between the germline ends. The CDR3 region is CASSRDRTDTQYF. CDR3 nucleotides: TGTGCCAGCAGCCGCGACCGGACAGATACGCAGTATTTT.

DNA of the CDR3: TGCGCCAGCATCCGGGACAGGAGCACCGGGGAGCTGTTTTTT. This gives the protein CASIRDRSTGELFF. This chain uses TRBV5-1 with TRBJ2-2, with 8 bases aligning to TRBD1. The trim removed 6 bases at V and 4 bases at J, leaving 5 bases unmatched. The CDR3 is 14 residues long. Per the germline V gene, CDR1 is SGHRS and CDR2 is YFSETQ.

This clone came up once. V gene TRBV9 combines with J gene TRBJ2-2; D is perhaps TRBD2 (5 bases). This CDR3 has 13 amino acids. Trimming shortened V by 3 bases and J by 8 bases, and 11 bases separated the two germline ends. CDR1 and CDR2 (germline): SGDLS, YYNGEE. The CDR3 DNA reads TGTGCCAGCAGCGCCAACGAGGGAGGGGAGCTGTTTTTT. It translates to CASSANEGGELFF.

The chain links TRBV7-9 to TRBJ2-3; TRBD1 or TRBD2 may be the D gene (5 bases each). The V and J ends lost 3 bases and 0 bases respectively, with 10 bases between them. Germline V gene lookup returns CDR1 SEHNR and CDR2 FQNEAQ (reference sequence). The CDR3 extends over 15 amino acids. CDR3 coding DNA: TGTGCCAGCAGCTTCCCTGGGGGTAGCACAGATACGCAGTATTTT. Protein sequence: CASSFPGGSTDTQYF.